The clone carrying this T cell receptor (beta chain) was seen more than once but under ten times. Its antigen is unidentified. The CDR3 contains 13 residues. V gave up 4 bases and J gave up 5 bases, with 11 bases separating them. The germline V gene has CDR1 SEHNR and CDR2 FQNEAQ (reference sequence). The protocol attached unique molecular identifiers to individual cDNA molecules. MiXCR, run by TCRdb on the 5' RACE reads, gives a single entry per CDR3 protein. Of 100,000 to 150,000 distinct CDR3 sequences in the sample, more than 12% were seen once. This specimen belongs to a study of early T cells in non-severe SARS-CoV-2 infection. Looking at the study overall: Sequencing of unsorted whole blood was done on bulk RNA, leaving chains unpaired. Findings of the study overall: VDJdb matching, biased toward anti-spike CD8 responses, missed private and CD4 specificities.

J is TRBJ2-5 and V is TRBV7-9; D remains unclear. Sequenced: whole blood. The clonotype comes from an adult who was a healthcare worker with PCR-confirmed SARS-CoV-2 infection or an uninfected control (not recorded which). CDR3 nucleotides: TGTGCCAGCAGCTCCACCTCCGTTGAGACCCAGTACTTC. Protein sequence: CASSSTSVETQYF.